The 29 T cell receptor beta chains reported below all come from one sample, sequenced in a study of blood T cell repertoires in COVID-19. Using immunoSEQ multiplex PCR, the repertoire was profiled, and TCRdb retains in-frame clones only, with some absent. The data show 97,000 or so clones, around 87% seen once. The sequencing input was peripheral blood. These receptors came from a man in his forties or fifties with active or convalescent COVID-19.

The CDR3 bases are TGTGCCAGCAGCTCCGACACGACCTCTAATTCACCCCTCCACTTT. Protein: CASSSDTTSNSPLHF. V is TRBV5-4 and J is TRBJ1-6; D ambiguous. The CDR3 contains 15 residues. V was pared by 3 bases and J by 6 bases, with 13 bases between. Germline CDR1 and CDR2: SGHNT and YYREEE (reference sequence). The full variable domain, with the rest looked up from reference TRBV5-4 and TRBJ1-6, is ETGVTQSPTHLIKTRGQQVTLRCSSQSGHNTVSWYQQALGQGPQFIFQYYREEENGRGNFPPRFSGLQFPNYSSELNVNALELDDSALYLCASSSDTTSNSPLHFGNGTRLTVT.

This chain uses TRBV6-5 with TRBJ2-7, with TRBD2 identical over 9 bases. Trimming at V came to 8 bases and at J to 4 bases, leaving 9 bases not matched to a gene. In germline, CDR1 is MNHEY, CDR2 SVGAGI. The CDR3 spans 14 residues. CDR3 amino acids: CASAPGGGAYEQYV. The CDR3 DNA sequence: TGTGCCAGCGCCCCTGGCGGGGGGGCTTACGAGCAGTACGTC.

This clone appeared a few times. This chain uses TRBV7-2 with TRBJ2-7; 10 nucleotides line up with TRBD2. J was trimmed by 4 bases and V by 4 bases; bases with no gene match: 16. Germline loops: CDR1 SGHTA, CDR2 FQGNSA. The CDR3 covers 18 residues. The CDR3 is CASSSRGSGGAQTYEQYV. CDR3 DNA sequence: TGTGCCAGCAGCTCCCGGGGCAGCGGGGGGGCTCAGACGTACGAGCAGTACGTC.

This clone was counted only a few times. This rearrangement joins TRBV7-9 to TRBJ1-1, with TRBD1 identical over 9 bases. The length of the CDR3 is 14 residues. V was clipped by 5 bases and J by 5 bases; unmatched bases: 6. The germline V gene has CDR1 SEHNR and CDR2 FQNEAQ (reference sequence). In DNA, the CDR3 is TGTGCCAGCAGCCGCGGACAGGGGAGAACTGAAGCTTTCTTT. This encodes CASSRGQGRTEAFF.

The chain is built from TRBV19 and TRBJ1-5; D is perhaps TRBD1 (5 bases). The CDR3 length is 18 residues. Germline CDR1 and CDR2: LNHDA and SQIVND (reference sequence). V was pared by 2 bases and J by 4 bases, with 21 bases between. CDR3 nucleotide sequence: TGTGCCAGTAGTATACCTCCAGGGCGCGCCCTCTCTAATCAGCCCCAGCATTTT. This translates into CASSIPPGRALSNQPQHF.

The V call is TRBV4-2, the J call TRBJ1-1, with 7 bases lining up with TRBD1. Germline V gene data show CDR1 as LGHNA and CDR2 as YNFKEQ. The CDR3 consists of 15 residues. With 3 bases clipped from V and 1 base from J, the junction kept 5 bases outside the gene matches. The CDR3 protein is CASSQRPGGNTEAFF. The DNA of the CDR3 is TGTGCCAGCAGCCAGAGGCCAGGGGGGAACACTGAAGCTTTCTTT.

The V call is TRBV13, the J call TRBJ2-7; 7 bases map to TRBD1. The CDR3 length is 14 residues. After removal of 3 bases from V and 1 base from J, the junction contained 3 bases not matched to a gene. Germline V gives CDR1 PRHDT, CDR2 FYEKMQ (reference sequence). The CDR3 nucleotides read TGTGCCAGCAGCTTTCGACAGGGTTCCTACGAGCAGTACTTC. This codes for CASSFRQGSYEQYF.

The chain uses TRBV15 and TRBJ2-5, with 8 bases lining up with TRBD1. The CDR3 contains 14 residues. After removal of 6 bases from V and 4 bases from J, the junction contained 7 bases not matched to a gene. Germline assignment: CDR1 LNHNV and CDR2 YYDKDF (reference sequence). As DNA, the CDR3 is TGTGCCACCAGGCCGGGACAGGCGGGAGAGACCCAGTACTTC. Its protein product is CATRPGQAGETQYF.

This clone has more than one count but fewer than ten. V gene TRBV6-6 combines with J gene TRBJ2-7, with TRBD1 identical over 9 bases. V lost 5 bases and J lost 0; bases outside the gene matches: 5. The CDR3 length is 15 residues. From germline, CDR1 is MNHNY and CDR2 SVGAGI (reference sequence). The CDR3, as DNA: TGTGCCAGCAGTGGACCGGGACAGGGCTCCTACGAGCAGTACGTC. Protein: CASSGPGQGSYEQYV.

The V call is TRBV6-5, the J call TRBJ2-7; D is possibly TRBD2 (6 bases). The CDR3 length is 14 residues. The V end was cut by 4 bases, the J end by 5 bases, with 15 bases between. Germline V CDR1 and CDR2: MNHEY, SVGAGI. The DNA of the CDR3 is TGTGCCAGCAGTTCCGGAGGGTCCAGGAACGAGCAGTACTTC. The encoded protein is CASSSGGSRNEQYF.

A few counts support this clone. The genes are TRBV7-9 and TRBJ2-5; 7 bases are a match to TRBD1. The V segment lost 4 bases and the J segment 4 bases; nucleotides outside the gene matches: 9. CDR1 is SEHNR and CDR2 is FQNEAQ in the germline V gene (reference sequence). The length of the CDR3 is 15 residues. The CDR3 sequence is CASSSDRAAAETQYF. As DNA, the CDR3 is TGTGCCAGCAGCTCCGACAGGGCTGCAGCAGAGACCCAGTACTTC.

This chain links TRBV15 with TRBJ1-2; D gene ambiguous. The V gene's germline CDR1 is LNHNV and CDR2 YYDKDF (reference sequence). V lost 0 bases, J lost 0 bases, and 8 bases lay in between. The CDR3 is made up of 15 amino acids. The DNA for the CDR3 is TGTGCCACCAGCAGAGATTACTTAGCTAACTATGGCTACACCTTC. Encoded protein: CATSRDYLANYGYTF. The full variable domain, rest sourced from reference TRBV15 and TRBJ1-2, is DAMVIQNPRYQVTQFGKPVTLSCSQTLNHNVMYWYQQKSSQAPKLLFHYYDKDFNNEADTPDNFQSRRPNTSFCFLDIRSPGLGDTAMYLCATSRDYLANYGYTFGSGTRLTVV.

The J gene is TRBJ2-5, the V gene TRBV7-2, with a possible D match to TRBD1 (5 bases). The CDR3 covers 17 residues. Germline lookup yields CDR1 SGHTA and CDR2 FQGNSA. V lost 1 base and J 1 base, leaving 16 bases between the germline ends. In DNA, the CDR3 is TGTGCCAGCAGCTTAGGCTTTACCCTAAGGGGCCAAGAGACCCAGTACTTC. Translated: CASSLGFTLRGQETQYF.

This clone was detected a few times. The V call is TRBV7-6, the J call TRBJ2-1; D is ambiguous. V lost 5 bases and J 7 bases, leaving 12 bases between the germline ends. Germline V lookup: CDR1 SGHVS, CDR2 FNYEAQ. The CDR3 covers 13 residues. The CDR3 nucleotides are TGTGCCAGCAGCACCCGACTTTCTAATGAGCAGTTCTTC. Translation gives CASSTRLSNEQFF.

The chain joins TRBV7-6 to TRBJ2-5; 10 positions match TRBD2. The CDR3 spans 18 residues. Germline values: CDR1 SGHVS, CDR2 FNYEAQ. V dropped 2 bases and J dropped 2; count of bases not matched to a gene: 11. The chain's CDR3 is CASSLFGGAGGIQETQYF. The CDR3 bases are TGTGCCAGCAGCTTATTTGGGGGAGCGGGGGGGATACAAGAGACCCAGTACTTC.

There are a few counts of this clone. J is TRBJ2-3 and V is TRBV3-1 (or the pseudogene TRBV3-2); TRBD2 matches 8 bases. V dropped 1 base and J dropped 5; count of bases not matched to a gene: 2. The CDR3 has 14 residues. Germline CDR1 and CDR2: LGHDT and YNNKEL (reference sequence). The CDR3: CASSQGLALDTQYF. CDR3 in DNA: TGTGCCAGCAGCCAAGGACTAGCGTTAGATACGCAGTATTTT.

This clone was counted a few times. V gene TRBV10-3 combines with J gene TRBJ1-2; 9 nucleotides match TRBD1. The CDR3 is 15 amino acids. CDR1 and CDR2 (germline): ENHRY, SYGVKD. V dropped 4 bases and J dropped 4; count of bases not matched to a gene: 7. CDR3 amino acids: CAISGLGTGTYGYTF. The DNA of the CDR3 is TGTGCCATCAGTGGGCTAGGGACAGGGACCTATGGCTACACCTTC.

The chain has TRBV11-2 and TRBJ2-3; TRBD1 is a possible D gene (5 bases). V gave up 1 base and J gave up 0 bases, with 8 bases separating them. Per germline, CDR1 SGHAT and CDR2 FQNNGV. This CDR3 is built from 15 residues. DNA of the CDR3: TGTGCCAGCAGCTTAGGGACACCAAGCACAGATACGCAGTATTTT. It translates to CASSLGTPSTDTQYF. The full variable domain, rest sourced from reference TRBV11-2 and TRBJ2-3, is EAGVAQSPRYKIIEKRQSVAFWCNPISGHATLYWYQQILGQGPKLLIQFQNNGVVDDSQLPKDRFSAERLKGVDSTLKIQPAKLEDSAVYLCASSLGTPSTDTQYFGPGTRLTVL.

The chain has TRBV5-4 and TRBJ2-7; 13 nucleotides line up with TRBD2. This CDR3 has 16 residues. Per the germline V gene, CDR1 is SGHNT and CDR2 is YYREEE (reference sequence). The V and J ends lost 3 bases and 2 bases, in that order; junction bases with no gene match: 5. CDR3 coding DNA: TGTGCCAGCAGCTCCGAGACTAGCGGGGGGCCCTACGAGCAGTACTTC. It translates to CASSSETSGGPYEQYF.

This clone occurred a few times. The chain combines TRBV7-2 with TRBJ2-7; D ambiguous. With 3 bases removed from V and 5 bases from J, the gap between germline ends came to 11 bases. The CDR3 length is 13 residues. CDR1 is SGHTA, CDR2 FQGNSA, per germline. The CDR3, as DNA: TGTGCCAGCAGCTTCACAGAAGGCAACGAGCAGTACTTC. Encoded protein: CASSFTEGNEQYF. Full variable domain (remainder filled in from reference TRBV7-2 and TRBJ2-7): GAGVSQSPSNKVTEKGKDVELRCDPISGHTALYWYRQSLGQGLEFLIYFQGNSAPDKSGLPSDRFSAERTGGSVSTLTIQRTQQEDSAVYLCASSFTEGNEQYFGPGTRLTVT.

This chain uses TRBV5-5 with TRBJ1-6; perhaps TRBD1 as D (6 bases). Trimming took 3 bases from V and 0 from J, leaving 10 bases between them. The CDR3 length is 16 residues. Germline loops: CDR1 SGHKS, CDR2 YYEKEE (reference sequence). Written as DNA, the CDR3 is TGTGCCAGCAGCTCTGACAGGCTCTCCTATAATTCACCCCTCCACTTT. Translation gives CASSSDRLSYNSPLHF.

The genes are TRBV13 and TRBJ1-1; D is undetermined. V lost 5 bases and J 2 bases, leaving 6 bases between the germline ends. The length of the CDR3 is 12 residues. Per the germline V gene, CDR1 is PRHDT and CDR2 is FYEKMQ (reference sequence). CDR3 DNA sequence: TGTGCCAGCAGCCTAAGAAACACTGAAGCTTTCTTT. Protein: CASSLRNTEAFF.

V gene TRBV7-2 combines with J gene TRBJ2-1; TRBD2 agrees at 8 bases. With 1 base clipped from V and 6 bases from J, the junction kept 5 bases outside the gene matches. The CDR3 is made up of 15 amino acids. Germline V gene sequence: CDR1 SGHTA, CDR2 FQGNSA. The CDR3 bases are TGTGCCAGCAGCTTAGTCGGGGGGGCCTCCAATGAGCAGTTCTTC. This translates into CASSLVGGASNEQFF.

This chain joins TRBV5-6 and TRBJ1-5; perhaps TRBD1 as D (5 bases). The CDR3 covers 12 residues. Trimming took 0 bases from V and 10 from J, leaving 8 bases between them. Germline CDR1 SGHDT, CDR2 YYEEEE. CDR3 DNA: TGTGCCAGCAGCTTGGACGGGGGACCCCAGCATTTT. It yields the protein CASSLDGGPQHF.

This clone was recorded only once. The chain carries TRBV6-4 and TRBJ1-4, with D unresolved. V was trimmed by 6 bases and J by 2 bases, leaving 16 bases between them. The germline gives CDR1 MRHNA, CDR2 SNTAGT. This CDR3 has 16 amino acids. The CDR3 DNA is TGTGCCAGCAGGGAAGGAAGGAGGGATACTAATGAAAAACTGTTTTTT. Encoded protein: CASREGRRDTNEKLFF.

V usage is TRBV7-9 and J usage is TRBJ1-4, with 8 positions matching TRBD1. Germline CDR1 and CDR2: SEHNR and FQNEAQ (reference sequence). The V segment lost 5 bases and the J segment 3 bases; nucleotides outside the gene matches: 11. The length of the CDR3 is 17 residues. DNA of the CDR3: TGTGCCAGCAGCATAAGGACAGGGCACGGGGCTAATGAAAAACTGTTTTTT. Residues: CASSIRTGHGANEKLFF.

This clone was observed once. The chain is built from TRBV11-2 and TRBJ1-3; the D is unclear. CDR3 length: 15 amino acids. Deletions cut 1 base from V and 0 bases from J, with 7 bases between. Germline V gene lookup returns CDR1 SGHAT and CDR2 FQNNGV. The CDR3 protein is CASSLAGFSGNTIYF. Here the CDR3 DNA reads TGTGCCAGCAGCTTAGCCGGGTTCTCTGGAAACACCATATATTTT.

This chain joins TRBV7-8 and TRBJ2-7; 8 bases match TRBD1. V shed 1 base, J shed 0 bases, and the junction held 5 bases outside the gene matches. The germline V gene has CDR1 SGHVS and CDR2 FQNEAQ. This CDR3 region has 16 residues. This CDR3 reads CASSLGQGSISYEQYV. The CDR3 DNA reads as TGTGCCAGCAGCTTAGGACAGGGGTCCATCTCCTACGAGCAGTACGTC.

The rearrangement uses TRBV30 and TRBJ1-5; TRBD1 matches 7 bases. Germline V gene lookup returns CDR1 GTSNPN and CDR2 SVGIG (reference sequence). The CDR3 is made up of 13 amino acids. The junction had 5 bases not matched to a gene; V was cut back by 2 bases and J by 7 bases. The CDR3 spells CAWSKQGSQPQHF. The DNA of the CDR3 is TGTGCCTGGAGTAAACAGGGGTCCCAGCCCCAGCATTTT.